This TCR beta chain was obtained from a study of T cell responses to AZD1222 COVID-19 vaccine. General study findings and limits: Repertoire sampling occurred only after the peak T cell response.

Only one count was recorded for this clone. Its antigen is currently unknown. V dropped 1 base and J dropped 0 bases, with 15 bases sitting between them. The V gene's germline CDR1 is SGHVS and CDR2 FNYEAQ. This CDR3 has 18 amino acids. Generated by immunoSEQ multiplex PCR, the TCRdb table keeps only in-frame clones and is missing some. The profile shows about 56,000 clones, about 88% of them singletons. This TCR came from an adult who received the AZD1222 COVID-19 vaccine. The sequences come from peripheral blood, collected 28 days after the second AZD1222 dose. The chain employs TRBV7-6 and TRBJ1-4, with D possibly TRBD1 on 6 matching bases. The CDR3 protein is CASSLGGPVGATNEKLFF. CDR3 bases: TGTGCCAGCAGCTTAGGGGGGCCAGTGGGAGCAACTAATGAAAAACTGTTTTTT.